The present T cell receptor beta chain was sequenced within a study of T cell repertoires in cytomegalovirus infection. At the level of the study: TCR beta signatures that were public indicated CMV infection and matching HLA type. Findings and caveats of the study: CMV-specific TCR beta clonotypes restricted by HLA-C were the ones dominating the ex vivo response.

Each CDR3 protein is one row after TCRdb ran MiXCR on the reads. The sample has 150,000 to 200,000 distinct CDR3 sequences; roughly a fifth are singletons. Germline V gene sequence: CDR1 SGHKS, CDR2 YYEKEE (reference sequence). V was clipped by 2 bases and J by 5 bases; unmatched bases: 9. The CDR3 sequence is 15 residues long. This clonotype was recorded many times. Its antigen is not known. Sequenced material: PBMCs. This TCR was recovered from a human donor in good health (CMV status not recorded). Some clones in this sample may be carry-over from other donors' samples. The chain couples TRBV5-5 to TRBJ2-5; 7 bases are shared with TRBD1. CDR3: CASSLNSGGAETQYF. In DNA form, the CDR3 reads TGTGCCAGCAGCTTAAACTCAGGGGGAGCGGAGACCCAGTACTTC.